Below are 5 T cell receptor beta chains sequenced from a single sample in a study of blood T cell repertoires in COVID-19. Only in-frame clones appear in the TCRdb table, and some are missing; sequencing was by immunoSEQ multiplex PCR. The sample comprises 200,000 to 250,000 clones, less than 85% of which are singletons, and about 7.2% rests with the top ten. Sequenced sample: peripheral blood. These receptors originate from a woman between 70 and 85 years old with acute or convalescent COVID-19.

This clone came up a few times. The rearrangement links TRBV6-5 to TRBJ1-6, with 9 bases fitting TRBD1. The germline V gene has CDR1 MNHEY and CDR2 SVGAGI. This CDR3 contains 15 residues. Trimming at V came to 5 bases and at J to 17 bases, leaving 16 bases not matched to a gene. The CDR3 is CASSIGQGKSGGFHF. CDR3 DNA sequence: TGTGCCAGCAGTATTGGACAGGGGAAATCTGGGGGGTTCCACTTT.

The CDR3: CASSSYLPTGARANEQFF. The CDR3 DNA is TGTGCCAGCTCATCATATCTTCCCACAGGGGCGAGGGCGAATGAGCAGTTCTTC. The rearrangement links TRBV18 to TRBJ2-1; 7 bases match TRBD1. CDR1 and CDR2 (germline): KGHSH, LQKENI. The CDR3 contains 18 residues. Trimming took 5 bases from V and 7 from J; bases not matched to a gene: 20.

V gene TRBV6-1 combines with J gene TRBJ1-2, with 7 bases identical to TRBD1. V was clipped by 3 bases and J by 2 bases; unmatched bases: 0. The CDR3 runs 13 residues. Germline-derived CDR1 and CDR2 are MNHNS and SASEGT. CDR3 residues: CASSETGNYGYTF. The CDR3 coding sequence is TGTGCCAGCAGTGAGACAGGGAACTATGGCTACACCTTC.

The rearrangement uses TRBV11-2 and TRBJ1-2; a possible D gene is TRBD1 (5 bases). Trimming took 3 bases from V and 7 from J, leaving 21 bases between them. Germline V gene sequence: CDR1 SGHAT, CDR2 FQNNGV. CDR3 length: 16 amino acids. CDR3 sequence reads: CASSFMSGAEGVGYTF. Written as DNA, the CDR3 is TGTGCCAGCAGCTTTATGAGCGGGGCAGAAGGAGTTGGCTACACCTTC.

The gene calls are TRBV12-3 or TRBV12-4 and TRBJ2-7; 10 bases line up with TRBD2. CDR3 size: 13 residues. V shed 9 bases and J 5 bases; nucleotides not matched to a gene: 7. Written as DNA, the CDR3 is TGTGCCAGTTCGACTAGCGGGTCCCACGAGCAGTACTTC. This translates into CASSTSGSHEQYF.